These 12 T cell receptor beta chains originate from one sample sequenced in a study of blood T cell repertoires in COVID-19. Clones were read by immunoSEQ multiplex PCR, and TCRdb kept only the in-frame ones, dropping some. The profile shows 150,000 to 200,000 clones, approximately 78% of them singletons. Material for sequencing was PBMCs or T cells enriched from blood (not recorded which). Every receptor here comes from a woman between 45 and 60 years old who had recovered from COVID-19.

The V call is TRBV28, the J call TRBJ2-7; TRBD2 aligns across 11 bases. Germline trimming cut 5 bases from V and 2 bases from J; bases unmatched to any gene: 5. The CDR3 loop spans 15 amino acids. CDR1 MDHEN and CDR2 SYDVKM come from the germline V gene. The CDR3 sequence is CASSRTTSGTYEQYF. The CDR3 DNA reads as TGTGCCAGCAGTCGAACGACTAGCGGGACCTACGAGCAGTACTTC.

The chain has TRBV7-2 and TRBJ2-1, with 8 positions matching TRBD2. This CDR3 has 17 amino acids. Germline V gene sequence: CDR1 SGHTA, CDR2 FQGNSA. J was trimmed by 9 bases and V by 5 bases; bases with no gene match: 18. The DNA of the CDR3 is TGTGCCAGCAGCGTCGGTCTGGGGCTAGCGGGTGTTACTGAGCAGTTCTTC. This codes for CASSVGLGLAGVTEQFF.

The V and J genes are TRBV6-4 and TRBJ1-2; a possible D gene is TRBD1 (5 bases). This CDR3 spans 13 amino acids. V lost 2 bases and J lost 5, with 9 bases in between. CDR1 MRHNA and CDR2 SNTAGT come from the germline V gene. The CDR3 DNA follows: TGTGCCAGCAGTGACGGCCAGGGTTATGGCTACACCTTC. It codes for CASSDGQGYGYTF.

This sequence joins TRBV7-2 and TRBJ2-3; the D gene is possibly TRBD1 (6 bases). This CDR3 spans 14 amino acids. CDR1 SGHTA and CDR2 FQGNSA come from the germline V gene. V was trimmed by 5 bases and J by 10 bases, leaving 19 bases between them. Here the CDR3 reads CASSPGGTSKSQYF. CDR3 bases: TGTGCCAGCAGCCCTGGGGGCACATCCAAATCGCAGTATTTT.

The J gene is TRBJ2-1, the V gene TRBV28; 9 bases are a match to TRBD1. The germline V gene has CDR1 MDHEN and CDR2 SYDVKM. The CDR3 extends over 14 amino acids. V shed 6 bases, J shed 6 bases, and the junction held 6 bases outside the gene matches. Written as DNA, the CDR3 is TGTGCCAGCAGCCTCGCGGACAGGGGCAATGAGCAGTTCTTC. This gives the protein CASSLADRGNEQFF.

The gene calls are TRBV7-3 and TRBJ2-2; possible D gene TRBD2, 5 bases. CDR1 SGHTA and CDR2 FQGTGA come from the germline V gene. Trimming stripped 4 bases from V and 6 bases from J, with 12 bases between. This CDR3 has 14 amino acids. The CDR3 sequence is CASSSQGGAGELFF. The CDR3 DNA reads as TGTGCCAGCAGCTCTCAAGGAGGTGCCGGGGAGCTGTTTTTT.

This chain links TRBV5-1 with TRBJ2-7; D may be TRBD2 (5 bases). V dropped 7 bases and J dropped 3 bases, with 14 bases sitting between them. Looked up from germline, CDR1 is SGHRS and CDR2 is YFSETQ. CDR3 size: 13 residues. The CDR3 DNA sequence: TGCGCCAGCGGACTGAACGGAATCTACGAGCAGTACTTC. It codes for CASGLNGIYEQYF. Filled out from reference TRBV5-1 and TRBJ2-7, the complete variable domain reads KAGVTQTPRYLIKTRGQQVTLSCSPISGHRSVSWYQQTPGQGLQFLFEYFSETQRNKGNFPGRFSGRQFSNSRSEMNVSTLELGDSALYLCASGLNGIYEQYFGPGTRLTVT.

This chain joins TRBV28 and TRBJ2-3, with TRBD2 matching 7 bases. CDR3 size: 13 residues. Germline V CDR1 and CDR2: MDHEN, SYDVKM. Trimming took 2 bases from V and 10 from J; bases not matched to a gene: 6. CDR3 in DNA: TGTGCCAGCAGTTTAGGGGGGGTGGGATCGCAGTATTTT. This sequence encodes CASSLGGVGSQYF. The whole variable domain, filled in from reference TRBV28 and TRBJ2-3, reads DVKVTQSSRYLVKRTGEKVFLECVQDMDHENMFWYRQDPGLGLRLIYFSYDVKMKEKGDIPEGYSVSREKKERFSLILESASTNQTSMYLCASSLGGVGSQYFGPGTRLTVL.

The rearrangement uses TRBV7-9 and TRBJ1-5; D ambiguous. V was cut by 4 bases and J by 6 bases, with 4 bases left in between. Per germline, CDR1 SEHNR and CDR2 FQNEAQ (reference sequence). The CDR3 loop spans 11 amino acids. For the CDR3, the DNA is TGTGCCAGCAGCTCGGGTCAGCCCCAGCATTTT. This codes for CASSSGQPQHF.

The sample holds a few counts of this clone. The chain uses TRBV18 and TRBJ2-3, with 8 bases that match TRBD1. This CDR3 comprises 16 residues. The germline V gene encodes CDR1 KGHSH and CDR2 LQKENI. V dropped 3 bases and J dropped 4; count of bases not matched to a gene: 9. The DNA for the CDR3 is TGTGCCAGCTCACCGCTGGGACAGGTCAGCCCAGATACGCAGTATTTT. Residues: CASSPLGQVSPDTQYF.

The rearrangement uses TRBV6-5 and TRBJ1-1, with no clear D. V lost 3 bases and J 2 bases, leaving 10 bases between the germline ends. The germline V gene encodes CDR1 MNHEY and CDR2 SVGAGI. The CDR3 length is 14 residues. The CDR3 region has the DNA TGTGCCAGCAGTTATGGGCAGCCTAACACTGAAGCTTTCTTT. Translation: CASSYGQPNTEAFF.

This clone was detected only once. This sequence joins TRBV4-2 and TRBJ1-1; D gene unclear. The CDR3 covers 13 residues. Per germline, CDR1 LGHNA and CDR2 YNFKEQ. The ends were cut back, 5 bases at V and 4 bases at J, with 11 bases in the middle. DNA of the CDR3: TGTGCCAGCAGCATGGCGGAGGTCACTGAAGCTTTCTTT. Its translation: CASSMAEVTEAFF.